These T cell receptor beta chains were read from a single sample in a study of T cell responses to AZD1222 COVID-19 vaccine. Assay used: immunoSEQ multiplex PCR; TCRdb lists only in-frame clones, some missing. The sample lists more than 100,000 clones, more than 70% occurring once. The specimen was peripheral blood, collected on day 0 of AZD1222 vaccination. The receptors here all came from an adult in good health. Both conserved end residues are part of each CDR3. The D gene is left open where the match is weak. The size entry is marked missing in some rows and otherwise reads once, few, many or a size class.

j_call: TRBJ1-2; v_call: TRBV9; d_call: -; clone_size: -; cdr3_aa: CASSVGLEIYGYTF; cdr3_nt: TGTGCCAGCAGCGTAGGACTGGAGATATATGGCTACACCTTC
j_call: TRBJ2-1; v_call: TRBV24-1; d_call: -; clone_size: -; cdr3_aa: CASGTGGHGEQFF; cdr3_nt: TGTGCCTCGGGGACGGGGGGCCATGGTGAGCAGTTCTTC
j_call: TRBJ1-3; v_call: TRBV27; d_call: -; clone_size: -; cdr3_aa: CASSLAGQGNTIYF; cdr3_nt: TGTGCCAGCAGCCTTGCAGGCCAGGGAAACACCATATATTTT
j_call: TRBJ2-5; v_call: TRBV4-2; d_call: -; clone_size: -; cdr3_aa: CASSQEGRIETQYF; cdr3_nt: TGTGCCAGCAGCCAAGAGGGTAGAATTGAGACCCAGTACTTC
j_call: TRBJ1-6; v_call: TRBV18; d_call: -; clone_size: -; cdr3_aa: CASSPMRGDNSPLHF; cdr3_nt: TGTGCCAGCTCACCGATGCGGGGGGATAATTCACCCCTCCACTTT
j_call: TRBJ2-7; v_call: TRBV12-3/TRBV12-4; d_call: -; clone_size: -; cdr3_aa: CASSLYQGYEQYF; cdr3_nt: TGTGCCAGCAGTTTGTACCAGGGTTACGAGCAGTACTTC
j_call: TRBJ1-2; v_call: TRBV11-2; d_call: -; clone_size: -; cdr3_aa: CASSWGDINYGYTF; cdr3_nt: TGTGCCAGCAGCTGGGGGGACATTAACTATGGCTACACCTTC
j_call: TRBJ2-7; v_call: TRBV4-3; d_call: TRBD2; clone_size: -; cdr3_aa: CASSPGLAYEQYF; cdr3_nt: TGCGCCAGCAGCCCGGGACTAGCCTACGAGCAGTACTTC
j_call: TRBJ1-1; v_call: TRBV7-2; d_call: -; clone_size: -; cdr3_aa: CASSLGTPPWVVIF; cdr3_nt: TGTGCCAGCAGCTTAGGGACACCGCCATGGGTCGTGATCTTT
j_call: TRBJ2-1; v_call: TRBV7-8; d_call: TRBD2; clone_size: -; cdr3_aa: CASSVTPGTRVDNEQFF; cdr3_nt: TGTGCCAGCAGCGTAACCCCCGGGACTAGGGTCGACAATGAGCAGTTCTTC
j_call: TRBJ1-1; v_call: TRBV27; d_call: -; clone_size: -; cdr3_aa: CASSFGPNTEAFF; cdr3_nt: TGTGCCAGCAGTTTTGGTCCGAACACTGAAGCTTTCTTT
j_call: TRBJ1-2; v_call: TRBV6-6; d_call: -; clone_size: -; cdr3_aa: CASTNGGTTNYGYTF; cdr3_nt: TGTGCCAGCACCAACGGGGGGACGACCAACTATGGCTACACCTTC
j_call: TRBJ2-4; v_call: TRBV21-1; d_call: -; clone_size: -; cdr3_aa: CASSKEFEGAKNIQYF; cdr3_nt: TGTGCCAGCAGCAAAGAGTTCGAGGGGGCCAAAAACATTCAGTACTTC
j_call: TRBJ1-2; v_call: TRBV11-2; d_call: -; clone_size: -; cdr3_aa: CASSLERKYGLRRDNYGYTF; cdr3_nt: TGTGCCAGCAGCTTAGAAAGGAAATATGGGTTACGCAGAGATAACTATGGCTACACCTTC
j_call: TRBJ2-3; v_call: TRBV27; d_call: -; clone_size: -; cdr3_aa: CASSPTVGGTQYF; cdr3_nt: TGTGCCAGCAGTCCGACGGTGGGCGGTACGCAGTATTTT
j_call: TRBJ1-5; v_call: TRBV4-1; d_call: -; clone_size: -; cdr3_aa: CASSQAYSNQPQHF; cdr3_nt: TGCGCCAGCAGCCAAGCATATAGCAATCAGCCCCAGCATTTT
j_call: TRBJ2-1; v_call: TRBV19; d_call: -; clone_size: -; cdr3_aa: CASSIIRGGEQFF; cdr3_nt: TGTGCCAGTAGTATAATAAGGGGTGGTGAGCAGTTCTTC
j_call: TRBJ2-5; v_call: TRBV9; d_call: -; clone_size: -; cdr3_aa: CASTVGGRGQETQYF; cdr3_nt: TGTGCCAGCACCGTGGGAGGGAGGGGGCAAGAGACCCAGTACTTC
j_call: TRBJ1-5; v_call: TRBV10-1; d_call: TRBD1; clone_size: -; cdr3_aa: CASSERRGRQPQHF; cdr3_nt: TGCGCCAGCAGTGAGAGGAGGGGGCGGCAGCCCCAGCATTTT
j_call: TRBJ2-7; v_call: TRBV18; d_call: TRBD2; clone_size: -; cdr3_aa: CASSPNSGLVYEQYF; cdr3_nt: TGTGCCAGCTCCCCGAACTCTGGACTAGTGTACGAGCAGTACTTC
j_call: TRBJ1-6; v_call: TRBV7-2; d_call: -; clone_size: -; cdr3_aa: CASSLVGGVLHF; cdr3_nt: TGTGCCAGCAGCTTAGTCGGGGGAGTCCTCCACTTT
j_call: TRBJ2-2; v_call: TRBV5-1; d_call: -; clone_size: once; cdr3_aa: CASSTGGPNTGELFF; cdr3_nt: TGCGCCAGCAGCACCGGGGGGCCTAACACCGGGGAGCTGTTTTTT
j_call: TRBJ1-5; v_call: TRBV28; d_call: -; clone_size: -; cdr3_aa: CASSLWSSGRGNQPQHF; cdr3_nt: TGTGCCAGCAGTTTATGGAGTTCAGGGCGTGGCAATCAGCCCCAGCATTTT
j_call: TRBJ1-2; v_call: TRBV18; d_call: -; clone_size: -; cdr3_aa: CASSPLILGNNYGYTF; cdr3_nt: TGTGCCAGCTCACCGCTTATACTCGGGAACAACTATGGCTACACCTTC
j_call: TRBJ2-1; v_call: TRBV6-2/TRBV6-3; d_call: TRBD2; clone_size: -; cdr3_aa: CASSFRTSGTTYNEQFF; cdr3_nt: TGTGCCAGCAGTTTTCGGACTAGCGGGACTACCTACAATGAGCAGTTCTTC
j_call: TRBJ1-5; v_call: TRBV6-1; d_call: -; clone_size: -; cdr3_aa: CATTEQGTQPQHF; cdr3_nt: TGTGCCACTACGGAACAGGGTACTCAGCCCCAGCATTTT
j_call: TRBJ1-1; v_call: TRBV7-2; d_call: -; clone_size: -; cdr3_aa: CASSSGQRNTEAFF; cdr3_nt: TGTGCCAGCAGCTCCGGACAGAGGAACACTGAAGCTTTCTTT
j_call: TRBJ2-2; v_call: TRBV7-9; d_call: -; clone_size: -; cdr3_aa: CASSTGELFF; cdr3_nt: TGTGCCAGTAGTACCGGGGAGCTGTTTTTT
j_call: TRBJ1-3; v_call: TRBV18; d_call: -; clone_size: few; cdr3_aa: CASSPQGNGGNTIYF; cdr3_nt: TGTGCCAGCTCACCACAGGGTAATGGTGGAAACACCATATATTTT
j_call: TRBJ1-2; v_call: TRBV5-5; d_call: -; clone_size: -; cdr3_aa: CASSLVAGTNYGYTF; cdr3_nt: TGTGCCAGCAGCTTGGTGGCAGGAACTAACTATGGCTACACCTTC
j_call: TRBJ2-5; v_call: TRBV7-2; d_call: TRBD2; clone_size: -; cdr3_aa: CASRYTSGGASETQYF; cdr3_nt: TGTGCCAGCAGATATACTAGCGGGGGGGCTTCAGAGACCCAGTACTTC
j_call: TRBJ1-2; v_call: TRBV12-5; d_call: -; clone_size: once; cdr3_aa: CARDRRGAPHYYGYTF; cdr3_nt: TGTGCTAGGGACCGGAGGGGGGCCCCACACTACTATGGCTACACCTTC
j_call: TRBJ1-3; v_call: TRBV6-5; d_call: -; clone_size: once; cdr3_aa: CASSYQVDAGNTIYF; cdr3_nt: TGTGCCAGCAGTTACCAAGTAGATGCTGGAAACACCATATATTTT
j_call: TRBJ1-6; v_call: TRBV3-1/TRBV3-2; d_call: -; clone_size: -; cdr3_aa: CASSQDRGTYNSPLHF; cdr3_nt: TGTGCCAGCAGCCAAGACAGGGGAACCTATAATTCACCCCTCCACTTT
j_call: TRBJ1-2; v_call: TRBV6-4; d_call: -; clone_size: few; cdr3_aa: CASSDAGGAGGYTF; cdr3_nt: TGTGCCAGCAGTGACGCCGGGGGCGCCGGGGGCTACACCTTC
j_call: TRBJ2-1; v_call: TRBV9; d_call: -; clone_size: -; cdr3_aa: CASSVRPGFNEQFF; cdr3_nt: TGTGCCAGCAGCGTAAGGCCAGGGTTTAATGAGCAGTTCTTC
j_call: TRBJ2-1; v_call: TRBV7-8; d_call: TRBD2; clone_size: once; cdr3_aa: CASSLELAGDNEQFF; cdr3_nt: TGTGCCAGCAGCTTAGAACTAGCGGGTGACAATGAGCAGTTCTTC
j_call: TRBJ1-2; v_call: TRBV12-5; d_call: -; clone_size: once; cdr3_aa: CASALSQGRDYGYTF; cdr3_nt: TGTGCTAGTGCCCTGTCACAGGGACGGGACTATGGCTACACCTTC
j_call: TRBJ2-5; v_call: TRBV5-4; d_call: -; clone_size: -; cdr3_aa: CASSSQETQYF; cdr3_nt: TGTGCCAGCAGCTCCCAAGAGACCCAGTACTTC
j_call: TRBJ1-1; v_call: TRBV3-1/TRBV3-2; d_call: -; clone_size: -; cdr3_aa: CASSQVGTEAFF; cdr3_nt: TGTGCCAGCAGCCAAGTGGGGACTGAAGCTTTCTTT
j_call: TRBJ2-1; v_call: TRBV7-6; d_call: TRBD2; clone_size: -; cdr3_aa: CASSLAEIAGGLGQFF; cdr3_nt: TGTGCCAGCAGCTTAGCGGAGATAGCGGGGGGGCTCGGGCAGTTCTTC
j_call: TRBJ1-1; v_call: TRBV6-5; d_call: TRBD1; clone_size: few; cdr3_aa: CASTKGQMNTEAFF; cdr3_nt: TGTGCCAGCACTAAGGGACAGATGAACACTGAAGCTTTCTTT
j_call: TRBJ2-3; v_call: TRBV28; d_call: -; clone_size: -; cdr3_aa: CASRGWSGSTDTQYF; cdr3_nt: TGTGCCAGCAGGGGATGGAGCGGTAGCACAGATACGCAGTATTTT
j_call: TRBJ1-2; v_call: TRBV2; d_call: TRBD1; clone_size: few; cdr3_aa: CASSEGIRGPWTFGYTF; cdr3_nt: TGTGCCAGCAGTGAAGGTATCAGGGGGCCCTGGACTTTTGGCTACACCTTC
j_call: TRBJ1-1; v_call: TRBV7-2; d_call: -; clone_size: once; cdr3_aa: CASSLIPANTEAFF; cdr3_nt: TGTGCCAGCAGCTTAATACCAGCCAACACTGAAGCTTTCTTT
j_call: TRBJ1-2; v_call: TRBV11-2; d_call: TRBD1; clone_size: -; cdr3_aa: CASSLTQGAYGYTF; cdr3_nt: TGTGCCAGCAGCTTAACGCAGGGGGCTTATGGCTACACCTTC